This T cell receptor (beta chain) was observed in a study of blood T cell repertoires in COVID-19. Background on the study: Material from acute and convalescent COVID-19 was sourced from the United States, Italy and Spain.

The length of the CDR3 is 15 residues. The germline gives CDR1 SGHKS, CDR2 YYEKEE (reference sequence). Trimming pared 5 bases from V and 0 bases from J, leaving 12 bases between. Original processing notes: Estimation of nucleated cell counts was performed using reference gene primer amplification. Only in-frame clones appear in the TCRdb table, and some are missing; sequencing was by immunoSEQ multiplex PCR. V and J calls and clone size follow that table, whereas D and trimming were derived from the DNA. The profile covers 400,000 to 500,000 clones, with 70% to 90% appearing a single time and about 1.4% taken by the ten largest. Exposed participants came across a COVID-19 case within 2 weeks before study entry.

The chain uses TRBV5-5 and TRBJ2-1; D is undetermined. Sequenced sample: PBMCs or T cells enriched from blood (not recorded which). This TCR was sampled from a woman between 18 and 30 years old who had been exposed to COVID-19. In DNA, the CDR3 is TGTGCCAGCAGTCCTAGTTTAAGCTCCTACAATGAGCAGTTCTTC. As protein: CASSPSLSSYNEQFF.